The present TCR beta chain was sequenced within a study of tumor-infiltrating lymphocytes in localized non-small cell lung cancer. For the study at large: Resected tumor was paired with non-adjacent uninvolved lung from the same patient. Study-level points and caveats: No T-cell fraction difference was seen between IM1 and IM2 tumors. Tumor T-cell fraction was not associated with recurrence-free survival. Different pieces of the same tissue went to different assays, confounding technical variation with intratumor heterogeneity.

V lost 1 base to trimming and J lost 10 bases, with 5 bases between them. Per the germline V gene, CDR1 is PRHDT and CDR2 is FYEKMQ (reference sequence). The CDR3 is 11 residues long. This clone showed up just a few times. Its antigen remains unknown. The assay was immunoSEQ multiplex PCR, and TCRdb's table has in-frame clones only and misses some. The sample lists about 24,000 clones, 60% to 75% occurring once. V and J are TRBV13 and TRBJ2-1; D gene ambiguous. The source of this sequence is a human donor with non-small cell lung cancer. Material for sequencing was lung tumor tissue. The CDR3 DNA follows: TGTGCCAGCAGCTTAGTGGGAGAGCAGTTCTTC. Its translation is CASSLVGEQFF.